A selection of T cell receptor beta chains follows, all from one sample in a study of T-cell reconstitution after alpha-beta-depleted transplantation in children. TCRdb recomputed calls from the PCR reads with MiXCR, one row per CDR3 protein. The repertoire holds 490,000 or so distinct CDR3 sequences, with roughly 10% as singletons. This material consisted of PBMCs, taken before TCRalphabeta/CD19-depleted stem cell transplant. The receptor source for this set is a child aged 2-15 years with inherited bone marrow failure, due to receive a stem cell transplant. Each CDR3 is given with its conserved first and last residue. Fields, in order: D gene, J gene, clone size, V gene, CDR3 DNA, CDR3 protein. A D gene is named only where the DNA matches it firmly. Rows may omit the clone size; those that give it use once, few, many or a size class.

- TRBJ2-1 many TRBV7-2 TGTGCCAGCAGCATTAGGTACCTAGATGAGCAGTTCTTC CASSIRYLDEQFF
TRBD1 TRBJ2-1 many TRBV5-1 TGCGCCAGCAGCTTGGGGATCGGGGGACAGGGTCCCAATGAGCAGTTCTTC CASSLGIGGQGPNEQFF
TRBD2 TRBJ2-2 many TRBV5-1 TGCGCCAGCAGCTTTAGCGGGAGAGTCGACACCGGGGAGCTGTTTTTT CASSFSGRVDTGELFF
- TRBJ1-2 many TRBV5-1 TGCGCCAGCATCTTGGCCTTCGTTTTACCGGGGGCTCGGAAGGGCTACACCTTC CASILAFVLPGARKGYTF
- TRBJ2-2 many TRBV28 TGTGCCAGCAGCTCACCACCAGGGGAGCTGTTTTTT CASSSPPGELFF
- TRBJ2-7 many TRBV27 TGTGCCAGCAGTTTCGGCGACGCAGCCTACGAGCAGTACTTC CASSFGDAAYEQYF
- TRBJ2-2 many TRBV7-2 TGTGCCAGCAGCTTACGTGGGGGCGGGAGTACCGGGGAGCTGTTTTTT CASSLRGGGSTGELFF
TRBD2 TRBJ2-1 many TRBV12-3/TRBV12-4 TGTGCCAGCAGCGGACTAGCGGGAGGGCCGACGCGGATTAATGAGCAGTTCTTC CASSGLAGGPTRINEQFF
TRBD2 TRBJ2-1 few TRBV13 TGTGCCAGCAGCCTCCCCGTCGGCGGGAGCTCCTACAATGAGCAGTTCTTC CASSLPVGGSSYNEQFF
- TRBJ2-7 many TRBV6-1 TGTGCCAGCAGTGAAGGGGATTACGAGCAGTACTTC CASSEGDYEQYF
TRBD1 TRBJ1-1 many TRBV19 TGTGCCAGTTCCCGTCTCGGAGGGGGCACCACTGAAGCTTTCTTT CASSRLGGGTTEAFF
- TRBJ2-7 many TRBV11-2 TGTGCCAGCAGCTTCGGCAGATACGAGCAGTACTTC CASSFGRYEQYF
- TRBJ2-5 many TRBV24-1 TGTGCCACCTCGGGTCGCGGGGAAGAGACCCAGTACTTC CATSGRGEETQYF
- TRBJ1-5 - TRBV20-1 TGCAGTGCCCAACAAGAGGGCTATCAGCCCCAGCATTTT CSAQQEGYQPQHF
TRBD1 TRBJ2-3 many TRBV12-3/TRBV12-4 TGTGCCAGCGATACAGGGGTGGCAGATACGCAGTATTTT CASDTGVADTQYF
TRBD2 TRBJ2-4 many TRBV9 TGTGCCAGCAGCGTAGGCGGGGGCAAAAACATTCAGTACTTC CASSVGGGKNIQYF
- TRBJ2-7 many TRBV19 TGTGCCAGTAGTATAGATCATCGCGTTTCCTACGAGCAGTACTTC CASSIDHRVSYEQYF
TRBD2 TRBJ2-1 many TRBV13 TGTGCCAGCAGCTTAAGGCGGGAGGGCAATGAGCAGTTCTTC CASSLRREGNEQFF
- TRBJ1-2 many TRBV7-2 TGTGCCAGCAGCTTAGCCGCGGGCTATGGCTACACCTTC CASSLAAGYGYTF
- TRBJ1-5 many TRBV30 TGTGCCTGGAGCCGGCCTCTCAATCAGCCCCAGCATTTT CAWSRPLNQPQHF
TRBD2 TRBJ2-1 - TRBV2 TGTGCCAGCATTACCGTTAGCGGGAGTCAATATGAGCAGTTCTTC CASITVSGSQYEQFF
TRBD2 TRBJ2-7 many TRBV7-9 TGTGCCAGCAGCTTAGCGGGAGGGCCGATTTCCTACGAGCAGTACTTC CASSLAGGPISYEQYF
TRBD2 TRBJ2-2 many TRBV6-5 TGTGCCAGCAGTTACTCTGGTGGAGCGGGAGGGGACGGGGAGCTGTTTTTT CASSYSGGAGGDGELFF
- TRBJ1-4 few TRBV19 TGTGCCAGTAGTTCGGCTTGGTTACCTGAAAAACTGTTTTTT CASSSAWLPEKLFF
- TRBJ2-7 many TRBV20-1 TGCAGTGCAGAGACGGGACTCCAAACCTACGAGCAGTACTTC CSAETGLQTYEQYF
- TRBJ1-2 - TRBV7-2 TGTGCCAGCAGCTCTTTAGACGGACGCAAAGGCTACACCTTC CASSSLDGRKGYTF
TRBD2 TRBJ2-2 many TRBV9 TGTGCCAGCAGCCCCAGCGGGGGGCCCAGGGGGACCGGGGAGCTGTTTTTT CASSPSGGPRGTGELFF
TRBD1 TRBJ2-6 many TRBV3-1 TGTGCCAGCAGCCCCCGACAGGGCTCTGGGGCCAACGTCCTGACTTTC CASSPRQGSGANVLTF
TRBD2 TRBJ2-1 many TRBV5-1 TGCGCCAGCAGCTCGCCTCCGGGACTAGCGGGAGTGAATGAGCAGTTCTTC CASSSPPGLAGVNEQFF
- TRBJ2-4 many TRBV11-2 TGTGCCAGCAGCCTTGACAGAAACATTCAGTACTTC CASSLDRNIQYF
- TRBJ2-2 many TRBV3-1 TGTGCCAGCAGCCGTAGCGGAAACACCGGGGAGCTGTTTTTT CASSRSGNTGELFF
TRBD2 TRBJ2-1 - TRBV19 TGTGCCAGTAGTATTGGGGGGGGAGCCTACAATGAGCAGTTCTTC CASSIGGGAYNEQFF
- TRBJ2-1 many TRBV5-1 TGCGCCAGCAGCGACGGGCTACGTAGAACGAATGAGCAGTTCTTC CASSDGLRRTNEQFF
- TRBJ2-1 few TRBV7-6 TGTGCCAGCAGCTGGACCGGGACCACGTCTTACAATGAGCAGTTCTTC CASSWTGTTSYNEQFF
- TRBJ2-3 - TRBV7-2 TGTGCCAGCAGCTCCCGGGACGAGATCACAGATACGCAGTATTTT CASSSRDEITDTQYF
TRBD1 TRBJ1-2 - TRBV19 TGTGCCAGTAGTCACCAATGGGACAGGGGCTATGGCTACACCTTC CASSHQWDRGYGYTF
- TRBJ1-1 many TRBV28 TGTGCCAGCAGTCCCCCGACAGCAATGAACACTGAAGCTTTCTTT CASSPPTAMNTEAFF
- TRBJ1-2 many TRBV12-3/TRBV12-4 TGTGCCAGCAGTCCTGGGGGGGAGTATGGCTACACCTTC CASSPGGEYGYTF
- TRBJ2-1 many TRBV27 TGTGCCAGCAGTTTAGGCGGGAACGCCTACAATGAGCAGTTCTTC CASSLGGNAYNEQFF
- TRBJ1-6 many TRBV20-1 TGCAGTGCTAAGGCCGGGGAACCCTATAATTCACCCCTCCACTTT CSAKAGEPYNSPLHF
- TRBJ2-7 many TRBV7-2 TGTGCCAGCAGCGAAAGACAGGCTCGTGGGTACGAGCAGTACTTC CASSERQARGYEQYF
- TRBJ2-1 - TRBV6-2/TRBV6-3 TGTGCCAGCAGTTTTGGCGGGACGGGGACAACGGGTGAGCAGTTCTTC CASSFGGTGTTGEQFF
- TRBJ1-1 many TRBV7-9 TGTGCCAGCAGCTTTAAGAGGGATCGGAACACTGAAGCTTTCTTT CASSFKRDRNTEAFF
TRBD1 TRBJ2-7 many TRBV7-9 TGTGCCAGCAGCGCTTATACCGGGACAGCCGACGAGCAGTACTTC CASSAYTGTADEQYF
TRBD1 TRBJ2-7 - TRBV12-3/TRBV12-4 TGTGCCAGCAGTCCAGGGGGAAAGATGGGCTCCTACGAGCAGTACTTC CASSPGGKMGSYEQYF
- TRBJ2-7 - TRBV2 TGTGCCAGCAGTCACCCAATGGCGGACCCCTCCTACGAGCAGTACTTC CASSHPMADPSYEQYF
- TRBJ2-2 many TRBV7-9 TGTGCCAGCAGCTCACACATCGACACCGGGGAGCTGTTTTTT CASSSHIDTGELFF
- TRBJ2-1 many TRBV7-9 TGTGCCAGCAGTTTCGACTGGAGCTCCTACAATGAGCAGTTCTTC CASSFDWSSYNEQFF
- TRBJ2-7 few TRBV7-2 TGTGCCAGCAGCTTGAACTCATACTACGAGCAGTACTTC CASSLNSYYEQYF
TRBD1 TRBJ2-7 many TRBV5-5 TGTGCCAGCAGTTTGTGGACAGGGGGCTCCTACGAGCAGTACTTC CASSLWTGGSYEQYF
TRBD2 TRBJ2-3 many TRBV10-3 TGTGCCATCAGTGCCATCTCTAGCGGACTCACAGATACGCAGTATTTT CAISAISSGLTDTQYF